The 15 T cell receptor beta chains below all came from one sample that was sequenced in a study of shared clonotypes between healthy human individuals. Only in-frame clones appear in the TCRdb table, and some are missing; sequencing was by immunoSEQ multiplex PCR. Here the sample spans a few million clones, 85% to 95% being singletons. The sequenced sample consisted of naive CD4+ T cells sorted from blood. As for subset: CD45RA+ positively selected. These receptors came from a man in his late teens or twenties in good health.

The V and J genes are TRBV2 and TRBJ2-3; 11 bases are a match to TRBD2. Germline V gene lookup returns CDR1 SNHLY and CDR2 FYNNEI. Trimming cost V 4 bases and J 4 bases; bases outside gene matches: 1. The CDR3 loop spans 14 amino acids. This CDR3 is CASSVAGGSDTQYF. In DNA form, the CDR3 reads TGTGCCAGCAGTGTAGCGGGAGGGTCAGATACGCAGTATTTT.

This clone was seen a single time. V and J are TRBV7-2 and TRBJ2-6; maybe TRBD1 (6 bases). Germline V gives CDR1 SGHTA, CDR2 FQGNSA. The CDR3 totals 17 residues. Trimming removed 3 bases at V and 2 bases at J, with 14 bases between. The chain's CDR3 is CASSFPAGVAGANVLTF. The CDR3 nucleotides read TGTGCCAGCAGCTTCCCAGCAGGGGTGGCTGGGGCCAACGTCCTGACTTTC.

The chain combines TRBV4-2 with TRBJ2-1, with D perhaps matching TRBD1 (6 bases). CDR1 is LGHNA and CDR2 is YNFKEQ in the germline V gene. Trimming cost V 1 base and J 3 bases, with 7 bases left between them. The CDR3 length is 14 residues. The CDR3 here is CASSQAGVYNEQFF. The CDR3 coding sequence is TGTGCCAGCAGCCAAGCAGGGGTCTACAATGAGCAGTTCTTC.

This sequence joins TRBV6-1 and TRBJ1-1, with TRBD1 as a possible D gene (5 bases). V was shortened by 1 base and J by 5 bases, with 17 bases between the two germline ends. The CDR3 sequence is 16 residues long. Germline V CDR1 and CDR2: MNHNS, SASEGT. The CDR3 loop is CASSEDGTGLKTEAFF. The CDR3 DNA follows: TGTGCCAGCAGTGAAGATGGAACAGGACTTAAGACTGAAGCTTTCTTT.

Worth noting for this clone: At one end the junction does not follow the germline gene, possibly because of a read error. The rearrangement links TRBV7-3 to TRBJ2-2; TRBD1 or TRBD2 may be the D gene (6 bases each). Germline loops: CDR1 SGHTA, CDR2 FQGTGA. There are 17 residues in the CDR3. Written as DNA, the CDR3 is TGTGCCAGCAGCCTAACGCCGGGGGCCCTAAACACCGGGGAGCTGTTTTTT. Protein: CASSLTPGALNTGELFF.

On this clone itself: Other DNA sequences of this sample code for an identical CDR3. This chain joins TRBV7-3 and TRBJ2-5; 12 nucleotides agree with TRBD2. J was trimmed by 2 bases and V by 3 bases; bases with no gene match: 4. CDR3 size: 16 residues. Germline V gene sequence: CDR1 SGHTA, CDR2 FQGTGA. Written as DNA, the CDR3 is TGTGCCAGCAGCTTGGGTCTAGCGGGGGGGCAAGAGACCCAGTACTTC. This gives the protein CASSLGLAGGQETQYF.

The V and J genes are TRBV10-1 and TRBJ2-1, with 10 positions matching TRBD1. V lost 10 bases and J lost 7; bases outside the gene matches: 7. From germline, CDR1 is WNHNN and CDR2 SYGVQD (reference sequence). The CDR3 consists of 13 residues. Here the CDR3 DNA reads TGCGCCACCCAAGGACAGGGGGTGAATGAGCAGTTCTTC. Its translation is CATQGQGVNEQFF.

Note on this clone: The sample contains more than one DNA sequence encoding this CDR3. The chain couples TRBV28 to TRBJ2-3; the D is unclear. The germline V gene encodes CDR1 MDHEN and CDR2 SYDVKM. The V gene lost 4 bases and the J gene lost 4 bases, with 6 bases spanning the gap. The CDR3 runs 12 residues. CDR3 sequence: CASSSPADTQYF. DNA of the CDR3: TGTGCCAGCAGTTCCCCCGCAGATACGCAGTATTTT.

Regarding this clone: The sample holds other DNA sequences that translate to the same CDR3. The chain employs TRBV7-2 and TRBJ2-7; 9 nucleotides line up with TRBD1. Germline values: CDR1 SGHTA, CDR2 FQGNSA. The ends lost 3 bases at V and 2 bases at J; junction bases unmatched: 2. The CDR3 contains 14 residues. The CDR3 nucleotides read TGTGCCAGCAGCTTGTACAGGGGGCCCTACGAGCAGTACTTC. Protein: CASSLYRGPYEQYF.

V gene TRBV20-1 combines with J gene TRBJ1-2, with D perhaps matching TRBD1 (6 bases). Germline CDR1 DFQATT, CDR2 SNEGSKA (reference sequence). CDR3 length equals 11 residues. Trimming took off 5 bases at V and 4 bases at J, with 8 bases between the two ends. CDR3 nucleotide sequence: TGCAGTGCTGGGGGCATCTATGGCTACACCTTC. Translating it yields CSAGGIYGYTF.

This clone appeared a single time. The V gene is TRBV6-6, the J gene TRBJ1-1, with 8 positions matching TRBD1. The CDR3 is 14 amino acids. CDR1 is MNHNY, CDR2 SVGAGI, per germline (reference sequence). J lost 6 bases, V lost 5 bases, and 8 bases had no gene match. CDR3 DNA: TGTGCCAGCAGTAATACAGGGGGATCTTCTGAAGCTTTCTTT. Translating it yields CASSNTGGSSEAFF.

The chain recombines TRBV18 with TRBJ2-3; 11 nucleotides match TRBD2. Trimming took 2 bases from V and 9 from J; bases not matched to a gene: 7. The CDR3 is 15 residues long. Germline CDR1 KGHSH, CDR2 LQKENI. The CDR3 loop reads CASSPYSGGARTQYF. The CDR3 DNA reads as TGTGCCAGCTCACCATATAGCGGGGGGGCGCGAACGCAGTATTTT. Based on the CDR3 plus reference TRBV18 and TRBJ2-3, the full variable domain is NAGVMQNPRHLVRRRGQEARLRCSPMKGHSHVYWYRQLPEEGLKFMVYLQKENIIDESGMPKERFSAEFPKEGPSILRIQQVVRGDSAAYFCASSPYSGGARTQYFGPGTRLTVL.

This rearrangement joins TRBV4-2 to TRBJ2-2; 14 bases map to TRBD2. Germline CDR1 is LGHNA and CDR2 is YNFKEQ. CDR3 size: 20 residues. V trimming: 5 bases; J trimming: 0 bases; junction bases outside the gene matches: 11. As DNA, the CDR3 is TGTGCCAGCAGCATCCTACGGACTAGCGGGGGGCGAACGAACACCGGGGAGCTGTTTTTT. Amino acids: CASSILRTSGGRTNTGELFF.

This chain connects TRBV27 to TRBJ2-3; 10 bases line up with TRBD1. The germline CDR1 and CDR2 sequences are MNHEY and SMNVEV (reference sequence). The CDR3 totals 15 residues. The trim removed 2 bases at V and 5 bases at J, leaving 4 bases unmatched. The CDR3 nucleotides read TGTGCCAGCAGTTTAATGGGACAGGGGTTAGATACGCAGTATTTT. The encoded protein is CASSLMGQGLDTQYF.

V and J are TRBV4-3 and TRBJ2-7; D is uncertain. CDR3 length: 14 residues. Germline V gene data show CDR1 as LGHNA and CDR2 as YSLEER. The ends were cut back, 0 bases at V and 1 base at J, with 7 bases in the middle. The DNA for the CDR3 is TGCGCCAGCAGCCAAGATGCTGTATCCTACGAGCAGTACTTC. Protein sequence: CASSQDAVSYEQYF.